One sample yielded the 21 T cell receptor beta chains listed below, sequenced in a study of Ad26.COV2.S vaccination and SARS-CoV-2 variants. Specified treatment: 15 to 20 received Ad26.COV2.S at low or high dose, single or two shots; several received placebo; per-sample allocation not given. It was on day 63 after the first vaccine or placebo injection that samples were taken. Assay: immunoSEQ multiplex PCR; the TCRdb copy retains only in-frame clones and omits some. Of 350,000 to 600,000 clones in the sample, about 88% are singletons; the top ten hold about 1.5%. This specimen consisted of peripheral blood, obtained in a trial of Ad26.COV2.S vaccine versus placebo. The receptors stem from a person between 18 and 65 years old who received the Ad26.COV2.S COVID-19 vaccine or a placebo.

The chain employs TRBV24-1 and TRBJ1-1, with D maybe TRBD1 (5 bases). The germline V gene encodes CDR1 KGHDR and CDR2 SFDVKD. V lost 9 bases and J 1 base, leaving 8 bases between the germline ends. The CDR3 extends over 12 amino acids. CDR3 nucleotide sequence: TGTGCCACCGAGGGGCGGAACACTGAAGCTTTCTTT. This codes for CATEGRNTEAFF.

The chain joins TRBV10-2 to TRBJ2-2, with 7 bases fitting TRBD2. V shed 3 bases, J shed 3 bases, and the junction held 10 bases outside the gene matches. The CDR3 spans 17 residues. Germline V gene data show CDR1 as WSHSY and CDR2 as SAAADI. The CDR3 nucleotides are TGCGCCAGCAGTGAATGGCGGGAGAGAGGGGACACCGGGGAGCTGTTTTTT. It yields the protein CASSEWRERGDTGELFF.

The CDR3 DNA reads as TGTGCCAGCAGTGTGGAGGGTTGGGCAGATACGCAGTATTTT. The encoded protein is CASSVEGWADTQYF. This chain uses TRBV2 with TRBJ2-3; the D gene is possibly TRBD2 (6 bases). The germline V gene encodes CDR1 SNHLY and CDR2 FYNNEI. Trimming took 4 bases from V and 4 from J, leaving 12 bases between them. The CDR3 length is 14 residues.

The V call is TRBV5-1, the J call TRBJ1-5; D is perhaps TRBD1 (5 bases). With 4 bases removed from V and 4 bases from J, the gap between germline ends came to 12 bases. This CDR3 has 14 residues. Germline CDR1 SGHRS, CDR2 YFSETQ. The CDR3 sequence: CASSPGTANQPQHF. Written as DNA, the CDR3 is TGCGCCAGCAGCCCAGGGACCGCAAATCAGCCCCAGCATTTT.

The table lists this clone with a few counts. CDR3 loop: CASSFLDSNQPQHF. The DNA for the CDR3 is TGTGCCAGCAGTTTCCTGGATAGCAATCAGCCCCAGCATTTT. This chain connects TRBV6-2 or TRBV6-3 to TRBJ1-5, with D unresolved. The germline gives CDR1 MNHEY, CDR2 SVGEGT. This CDR3 comprises 14 residues. Trimming left V 4 bases short and J 0 bases short, with 7 bases between.

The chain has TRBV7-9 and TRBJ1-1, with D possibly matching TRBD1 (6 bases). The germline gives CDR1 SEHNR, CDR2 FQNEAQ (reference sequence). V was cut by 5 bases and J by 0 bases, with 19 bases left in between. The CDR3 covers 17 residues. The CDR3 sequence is CASSPPQGRSMNTEAFF. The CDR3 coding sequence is TGTGCCAGCAGCCCCCCCCAGGGGAGAAGTATGAACACTGAAGCTTTCTTT.

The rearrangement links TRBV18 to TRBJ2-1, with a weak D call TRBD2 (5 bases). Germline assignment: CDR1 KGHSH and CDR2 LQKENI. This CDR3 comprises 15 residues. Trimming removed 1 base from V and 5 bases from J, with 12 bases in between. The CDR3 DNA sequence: TGTGCCAGCTCACCACTCACCAGGACTCACAATGAGCAGTTCTTC. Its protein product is CASSPLTRTHNEQFF.

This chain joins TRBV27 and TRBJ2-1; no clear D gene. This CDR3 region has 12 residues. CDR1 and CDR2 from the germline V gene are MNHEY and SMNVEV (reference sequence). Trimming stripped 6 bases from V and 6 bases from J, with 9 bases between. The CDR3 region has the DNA TGTGCCAGCAGAACCCTTAGCAATGAGCAGTTCTTC. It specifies CASRTLSNEQFF.

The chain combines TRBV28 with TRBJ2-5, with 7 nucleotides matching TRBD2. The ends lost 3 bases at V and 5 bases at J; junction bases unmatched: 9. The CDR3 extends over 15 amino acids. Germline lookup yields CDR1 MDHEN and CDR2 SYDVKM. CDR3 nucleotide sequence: TGTGCCAGCAGTTTTCTGGCGGCGGGAGTGGAGACCCAGTACTTC. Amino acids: CASSFLAAGVETQYF.

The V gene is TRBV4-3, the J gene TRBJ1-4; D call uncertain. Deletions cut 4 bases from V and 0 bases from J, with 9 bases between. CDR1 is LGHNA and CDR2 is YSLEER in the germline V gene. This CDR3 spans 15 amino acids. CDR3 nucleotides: TGCGCCAGCAGCCTCTACGACGCAACTAATGAAAAACTGTTTTTT. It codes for CASSLYDATNEKLFF.

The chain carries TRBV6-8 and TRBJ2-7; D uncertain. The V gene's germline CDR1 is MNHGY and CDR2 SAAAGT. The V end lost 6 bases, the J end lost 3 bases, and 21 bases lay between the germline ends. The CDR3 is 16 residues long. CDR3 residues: CASSRDIGRPNYEQYF. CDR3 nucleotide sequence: TGTGCCAGCAGCCGCGACATCGGCCGGCCCAACTACGAGCAGTACTTC.

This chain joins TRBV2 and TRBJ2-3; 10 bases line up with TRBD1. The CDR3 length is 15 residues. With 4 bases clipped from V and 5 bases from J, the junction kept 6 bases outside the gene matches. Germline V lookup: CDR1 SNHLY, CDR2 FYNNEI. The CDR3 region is CASSADRGRGDTQYF. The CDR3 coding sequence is TGTGCCAGCAGTGCCGACAGGGGGCGTGGAGATACGCAGTATTTT.

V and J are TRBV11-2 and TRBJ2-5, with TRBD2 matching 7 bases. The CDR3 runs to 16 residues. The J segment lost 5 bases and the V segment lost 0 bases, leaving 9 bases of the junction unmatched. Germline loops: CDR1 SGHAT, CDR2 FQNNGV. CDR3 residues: CASSLDLAGVVETQYF. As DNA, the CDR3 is TGTGCCAGCAGCTTAGATCTCGCGGGAGTTGTGGAGACCCAGTACTTC.

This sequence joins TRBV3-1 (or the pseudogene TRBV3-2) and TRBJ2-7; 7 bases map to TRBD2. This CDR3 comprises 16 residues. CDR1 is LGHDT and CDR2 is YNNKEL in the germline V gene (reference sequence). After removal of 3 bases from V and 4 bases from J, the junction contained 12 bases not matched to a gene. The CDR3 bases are TGTGCCAGCAGCCAGGGGCTATGGCGGGAGTTTTACGAGCAGTACTTC. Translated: CASSQGLWREFYEQYF.

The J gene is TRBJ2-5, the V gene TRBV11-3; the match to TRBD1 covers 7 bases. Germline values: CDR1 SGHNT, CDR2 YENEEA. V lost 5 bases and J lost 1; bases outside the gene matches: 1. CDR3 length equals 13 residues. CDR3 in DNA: TGTGCCAGCAGCCGACAGGGCCAAGAGACCCAGTACTTC. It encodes CASSRQGQETQYF.

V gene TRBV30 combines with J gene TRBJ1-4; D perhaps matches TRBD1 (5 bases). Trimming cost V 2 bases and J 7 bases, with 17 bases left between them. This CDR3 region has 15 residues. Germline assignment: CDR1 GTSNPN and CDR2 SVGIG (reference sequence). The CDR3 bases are TGTGCCTGGAGTTGGGTTAGGGGCTCAAGTGAAAAACTGTTTTTT. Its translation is CAWSWVRGSSEKLFF.

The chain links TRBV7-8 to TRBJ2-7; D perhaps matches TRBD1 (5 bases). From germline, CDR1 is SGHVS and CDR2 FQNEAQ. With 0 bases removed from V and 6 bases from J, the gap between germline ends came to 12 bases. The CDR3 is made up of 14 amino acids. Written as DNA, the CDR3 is TGTGCCAGCAGCTTAGCCCAGGGTTCGGGCGAGCAGTACTTC. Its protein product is CASSLAQGSGEQYF.

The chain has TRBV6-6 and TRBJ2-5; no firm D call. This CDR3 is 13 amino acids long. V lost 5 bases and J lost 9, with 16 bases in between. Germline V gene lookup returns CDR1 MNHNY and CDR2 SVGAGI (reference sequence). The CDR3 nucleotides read TGTGCCAGCAGTCGATCCCTCCTCGAGGCCCAGTACTTC. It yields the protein CASSRSLLEAQYF.

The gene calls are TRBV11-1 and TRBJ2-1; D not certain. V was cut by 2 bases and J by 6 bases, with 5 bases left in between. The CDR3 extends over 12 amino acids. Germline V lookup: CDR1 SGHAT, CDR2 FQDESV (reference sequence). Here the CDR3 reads CASSLPLNEQFF. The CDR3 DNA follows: TGTGCCAGCAGCTTACCGCTCAATGAGCAGTTCTTC.

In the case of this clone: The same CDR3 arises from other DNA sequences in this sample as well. Here the CDR3 DNA reads TGTGCCAGTAGTATAGGGGGGGGCTTGACTGAAGCTTTCTTT. Protein product: CASSIGGGLTEAFF. This chain links TRBV19 with TRBJ1-1, with D tentatively TRBD1 (6 bases). V was trimmed by 1 base and J by 5 bases, leaving 11 bases between them. Germline CDR1 is LNHDA and CDR2 is SQIVND (reference sequence). The CDR3 contains 14 residues.

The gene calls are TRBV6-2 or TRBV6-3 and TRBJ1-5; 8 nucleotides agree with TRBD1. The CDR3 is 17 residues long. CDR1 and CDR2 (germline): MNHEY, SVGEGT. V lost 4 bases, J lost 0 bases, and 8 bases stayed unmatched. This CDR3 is CASSSNRGVYSNQPQHF. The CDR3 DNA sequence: TGTGCCAGCAGTTCAAACAGGGGGGTTTATAGCAATCAGCCCCAGCATTTT.